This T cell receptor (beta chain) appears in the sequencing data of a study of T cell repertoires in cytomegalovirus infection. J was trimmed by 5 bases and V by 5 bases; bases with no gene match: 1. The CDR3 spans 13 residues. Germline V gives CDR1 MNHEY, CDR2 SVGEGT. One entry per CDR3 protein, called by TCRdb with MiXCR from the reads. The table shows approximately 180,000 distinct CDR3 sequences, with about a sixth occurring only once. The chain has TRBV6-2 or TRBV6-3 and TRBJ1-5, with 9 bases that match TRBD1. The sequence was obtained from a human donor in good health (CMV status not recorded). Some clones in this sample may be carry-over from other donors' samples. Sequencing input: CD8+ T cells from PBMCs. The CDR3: CASSGQGHQPQHF. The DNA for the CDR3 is TGTGCCAGCAGTGGACAGGGGCATCAGCCCCAGCATTTT.